Detailed here is one TCR beta chain. Other DNA sequences in this specimen translate into the identical CDR3. Produced via immunoSEQ multiplex PCR; TCRdb's table is partial and in-frame only. In the table there are about 2 million clones, about 95% of which are singletons. The sample is drawn from a study of shared clonotypes between healthy human individuals. The V end was cut by 0 bases, the J end by 5 bases, with 7 bases between. There are 14 residues in the CDR3. Germline CDR1 reads SGHAT; CDR2 reads FQNNGV. Naive CD8 cells lacked CD45RO and underwent positive selection for CCR7, leaving out terminally differentiated effector memory CD45RA+ cells.

The sequence derives from a man aged 18 to 35 in good health. The sample was naive CD8+ T cells sorted from blood. The genes are TRBV11-2 and TRBJ2-2, with no clear D. CDR3: CASSLDSRTGELFF. The DNA for the CDR3 is TGTGCCAGCAGCTTAGATTCCCGAACCGGGGAGCTGTTTTTT.